This T cell receptor beta chain was documented in a study of shared T cell receptors in the human thymus. Profiled with immunoSEQ multiplex PCR; TCRdb holds only in-frame clones, not every one. The sample holds under 700,000 clones, around 78% seen once. J gave up 7 bases and V 5 bases, and 10 bases lay outside the gene matches. In germline, CDR1 is MNHEY, CDR2 SMNVEV (reference sequence). The CDR3 spans 15 residues. This sample also appeared in a second study, on human thymus T cells. That source notes: Corrective surgery for congenital heart defects was being performed on the healthy Finnish infants who served as donors. Thymus specimens were resections from corrective heart surgery. Usage of V and J genes appeared biased in thymic and blood repertoires. Unrelated individuals had highly overlapping thymic repertoires, as reported in related research.

Sequenced sample: thymocytes. The chain recombines TRBV27 with TRBJ2-2, with 7 nucleotides matching TRBD2. This TCR was recovered from a boy in the first two years of life with a congenital heart defect. The CDR3 coding sequence is TGTGCCAGCAGTCTACGGACTAGAGACTACGGGGAGCTGTTTTTT. Amino acid sequence: CASSLRTRDYGELFF.